These T cell receptor beta chains were read from a single sample in a study of T-cell reconstitution after alpha-beta-depleted transplantation in children. From the PCR reads, TCRdb called clonotypes with MiXCR, one entry per CDR3 protein. The sample records fewer than 250,000 distinct CDR3 sequences, approximately 17% being singletons. The sequenced sample was PBMCs, mostly from graft donor cells, obtained 360 days after TCRalphabeta/CD19-depleted stem cell transplant. Receptor source: a male patient between 2 and 10 years old who had a stem cell transplant for acute lymphoblastic leukemia, so the T cells may come from the graft donor. CDR3s include the opening cysteine and the closing phenylalanine or tryptophan. The D gene is left open where the match is weak. Not every row has a clone size; where given, it reads once, few, many or a size class.

v_call	j_call	clone_size	d_call	cdr3_aa	cdr3_nt
TRBV4-1	TRBJ2-1	NA	NA	CASSEEGTWRYNEQFF	TGCGCCAGCAGCGAAGAGGGCACCTGGCGTTACAATGAGCAGTTCTTC
TRBV10-3	TRBJ2-7	many	TRBD1	CAISESQQGAYEQYF	TGTGCCATCAGTGAGTCGCAACAGGGGGCATACGAGCAGTACTTC
TRBV4-2	TRBJ2-2	many	NA	CASRFLENTGELFF	TGTGCCAGCAGGTTCTTGGAGAACACCGGGGAGCTGTTTTTT
TRBV5-1	TRBJ2-7	many	NA	CASRKESYEQYF	TGCGCCAGCAGGAAGGAGTCCTACGAGCAGTACTTC
TRBV7-9	TRBJ2-1	NA	NA	CASSLDTPNEQFF	TGTGCCAGCAGCTTAGATACTCCCAATGAGCAGTTCTTC
TRBV12-3/TRBV12-4	TRBJ2-3	few	TRBD1	CASSPGRGLDTQYF	TGTGCCAGCAGTCCCGGAAGGGGGCTGGATACGCAGTATTTT
TRBV4-2	TRBJ2-6	many	NA	CASSQDAGNGANVLTF	TGTGCCAGCAGCCAAGATGCGGGAAATGGGGCCAACGTCCTGACTTTC
TRBV6-2/TRBV6-3	TRBJ2-3	NA	TRBD2	CASSYSYRTSGGPRGDTQYF	TGTGCCAGCAGTTACTCCTACCGCACTAGCGGGGGGCCCCGCGGAGATACGCAGTATTTT
TRBV28	TRBJ2-1	few	NA	CASSFLERARVEGEQFF	TGTGCCAGCAGTTTTCTAGAGCGGGCGCGGGTCGAAGGGGAGCAGTTCTTC
TRBV10-3	TRBJ2-5	many	NA	CAISGVEETQYF	TGTGCCATCAGTGGTGTTGAGGAGACCCAGTACTTC
TRBV14	TRBJ2-3	NA	NA	CASSQDLRTDTQYF	TGTGCCAGCAGCCAAGATCTGCGCACAGATACGCAGTATTTT
TRBV15	TRBJ2-1	NA	NA	CATSRVGSGEQFF	TGTGCCACCAGCAGAGTAGGGTCCGGTGAGCAGTTCTTC
TRBV2	TRBJ2-7	NA	NA	CASKPDGPYEQYF	TGTGCCAGCAAACCGGACGGGCCCTACGAGCAGTACTTC
TRBV12-3/TRBV12-4	TRBJ1-3	NA	NA	CASSLYRGNTIYF	TGTGCCAGCAGTCTCTACAGGGGAAACACCATATATTTT
TRBV9	TRBJ2-7	NA	NA	CASSDRRRNEQYF	TGTGCCAGCAGCGACAGGCGGAGGAACGAGCAGTACTTC
TRBV18	TRBJ2-1	NA	TRBD1	CASSQAWDRGRDEQFF	TGTGCCAGCTCACAGGCCTGGGACAGGGGAAGGGATGAGCAGTTCTTC
TRBV10-3	TRBJ1-5	many	NA	CAISAGMTDNQPQHF	TGTGCCATCAGTGCCGGTATGACAGACAATCAGCCCCAGCATTTT
TRBV10-3	TRBJ2-3	NA	NA	CAISDYRTDTQYF	TGTGCCATCAGTGACTACAGGACAGATACGCAGTATTTT
TRBV7-9	TRBJ2-7	NA	TRBD1	CASSLGKQGAFYEQYF	TGTGCCAGCAGCTTAGGGAAACAGGGGGCGTTCTACGAGCAGTACTTC
TRBV6-2/TRBV6-3	TRBJ2-7	NA	NA	CASRDWVHLSDEQYF	TGTGCCAGCAGGGACTGGGTCCATCTAAGCGACGAGCAGTACTTC
TRBV7-9	TRBJ2-5	NA	TRBD1	CASSPGTGAETQYF	TGTGCCAGCAGCCCAGGGACAGGGGCTGAGACCCAGTACTTC
TRBV7-9	TRBJ1-1	NA	TRBD1	CASSLALQTGMNTEAFF	TGTGCCAGCAGCTTAGCGTTACAGACAGGGATGAACACTGAAGCTTTCTTT
TRBV20-1	TRBJ2-7	NA	TRBD1	CSASQNDRAYEQYF	TGCAGTGCTAGTCAAAACGACAGGGCCTACGAGCAGTACTTC
TRBV7-7	TRBJ2-3	few	TRBD1	CASSLGTGGSDTQYF	TGTGCCAGCAGCCTCGGGACAGGGGGCTCAGATACGCAGTATTTT
TRBV7-8	TRBJ1-1	NA	NA	CASSGRGRMNTEAFF	TGTGCCAGCAGCGGGAGGGGACGGATGAACACTGAAGCTTTCTTT
TRBV3-1	TRBJ2-5	few	TRBD1	CASSEQGAKETQYF	TGTGCCAGCAGCGAGCAGGGGGCTAAAGAGACCCAGTACTTC
TRBV9	TRBJ2-6	NA	NA	CASSVDNTPSGANVLTF	TGTGCCAGCAGCGTAGATAACACTCCCTCTGGGGCCAACGTCCTGACTTTC
TRBV2	TRBJ2-3	NA	NA	CASSAWITDTQYF	TGTGCCAGCAGTGCCTGGATCACAGATACGCAGTATTTT
TRBV20-1	TRBJ2-7	NA	NA	CSARGQTSSYEQYF	TGCAGTGCTAGAGGACAGACGAGCTCCTACGAGCAGTACTTC
TRBV6-5	TRBJ2-7	many	NA	CAGGTARLLNF	TGTGCCGGGGGTACAGCAAGATTATTAAACTTC
TRBV13	TRBJ2-5	NA	TRBD2	CASSLTSVQETQYF	TGTGCCAGCAGCTTAACTAGCGTCCAAGAGACCCAGTACTTC
TRBV20-1	TRBJ2-5	NA	TRBD2	CSARGAGGTQETQYF	TGCAGTGCTAGAGGAGCGGGGGGGACGCAAGAGACCCAGTACTTC
TRBV10-3	TRBJ2-1	NA	NA	CAISGSGEDEQFF	TGTGCCATCAGTGGTTCAGGGGAGGATGAGCAGTTCTTC
TRBV12-3/TRBV12-4	TRBJ2-1	NA	NA	CASSQTLSSYNEQFF	TGTGCCAGCAGCCAGACTTTGAGCTCCTACAATGAGCAGTTCTTC
TRBV12-3/TRBV12-4	TRBJ2-1	once	TRBD1	CASSLRDRITYNEQFF	TGTGCCAGCAGTTTAAGGGACAGGATCACCTACAATGAGCAGTTCTTC
TRBV7-2	TRBJ2-7	few	TRBD2	CASSLARLAGADQYF	TGTGCCAGCAGCTTAGCTCGGCTAGCGGGAGCTGATCAGTACTTC
TRBV7-3	TRBJ1-2	once	NA	CASSSFPGDGYTF	TGTGCCAGCAGCTCTTTTCCGGGGGATGGCTACACCTTC
TRBV20-1	TRBJ2-7	NA	TRBD2	CSARGARGLDYEQYF	TGCAGTGCTAGAGGCGCCCGGGGACTAGACTACGAGCAGTACTTC
TRBV14	TRBJ2-7	NA	TRBD2	CASSLSGIPYEQYF	TGTGCCAGCAGCCTGAGCGGGATCCCCTACGAGCAGTACTTC
TRBV5-1	TRBJ2-1	few	NA	CASSASGLYNEQFF	TGCGCCAGCAGCGCCTCAGGACTGTACAATGAGCAGTTCTTC
TRBV5-5	TRBJ2-1	few	NA	CASSLNFDEQFF	TGTGCCAGCAGCTTGAACTTCGATGAGCAGTTCTTC
TRBV27	TRBJ2-7	NA	NA	CAISLFSTRAQQEDEQYF	TGTGCCATCAGTTTATTTTCGACAAGAGCCCAACAGGAGGACGAGCAGTACTTC